This TCR beta chain was sequenced during a study of OX40 agonist ivuxolimab in advanced cancers. About the research overall: Checkpoint inhibitors had been given previously to 40% of patients. Study findings and constraints: The authors also found low normalized T-cell clonal expansion in some nonresponders. Average numbers of expanded clones were greater in CD8+ T cells than in CD4+.

The CDR3 extends over 14 amino acids. Between the trimmed V and J ends, which lost 1 base and 5 bases, there was a span of 13 bases. Per the germline V gene, CDR1 is SGDLS and CDR2 is YYNGEE. Comments on this clone: Its antigen is undetermined.

Produced via immunoSEQ multiplex PCR; TCRdb's table is partial and in-frame only. The data show about 48,000 clones, with about 86% seen just once and around a tenth held by the top ten. The rearrangement uses TRBV9 and TRBJ2-7, with D perhaps matching TRBD2 (7 bases). This material consisted of CD4+ or CD8+ T cells sorted from blood, taken in a trial of the OX40 agonist ivuxolimab. This clonotype originated in an adult with an advanced solid tumor such as melanoma, head and neck, liver or kidney cancer. The CDR3 region is CASSVYREGDEQYF. The CDR3 DNA sequence: TGTGCCAGCAGCGTATATAGGGAGGGGGACGAGCAGTACTTC.